This T cell receptor (beta chain) derives from a study of cytomegalovirus exposure and HLA in healthy donors. Per germline, CDR1 SGHNT and CDR2 YYREEE (reference sequence). Trimming pared 3 bases from V and 4 bases from J, leaving 14 bases between. The CDR3 contains 15 residues. Regarding the study as a whole: It was reportedly the case that the classifier diagnosed cytomegalovirus status with high specificity and sensitivity. Later on, a genetic analysis was performed. It linked a missense variant in DCLRE1C with V- and J-gene trimming of TCR beta. HLA restriction was apparent for most CMV-associated TCR beta chains in a later analysis.

The PCR ran on 60 Vbeta and 13 Jbeta primers. Profiled with immunoSEQ multiplex PCR; TCRdb holds only in-frame clones, not every one. Among over 150,000 clones, 84% were seen once, and the ten largest hold 0.38%. This clone came up a few times. The antigen remains unidentified. The rearrangement joins TRBV5-4 to TRBJ1-5; the D gene is possibly TRBD1 (6 bases). This clonotype was obtained from a boy aged 2 to 9 in good health and CMV-seronegative. Sequencing was performed on PBMCs. As DNA, the CDR3 is TGTGCCAGCAGCTATGGAACAGGGCGAAATCAGCCCCAGCATTTT. This sequence encodes CASSYGTGRNQPQHF. Variable domain in full (rest from reference TRBV5-4 and TRBJ1-5): ETGVTQSPTHLIKTRGQQVTLRCSSQSGHNTVSWYQQALGQGPQFIFQYYREEENGRGNFPPRFSGLQFPNYSSELNVNALELDDSALYLCASSYGTGRNQPQHFGDGTRLSIL.